These 26 T cell receptor beta chains were all obtained from the same sample, sequenced in a study of cytomegalovirus exposure and HLA in healthy donors (dated by TCRdb to 2015 to 2018). The library relied on the immunoSEQ multiplex PCR assay. For the multiplex PCR, a mixture combining 60 forward primers for TCR Vbeta segments and 13 reverse primers for TCR Jbeta segments was used. The clones in this table, taken by TCRdb from immuneACCESS, are in-frame only. Not every clone is retained; where verified, under half of the shortfall comes from an unresolved V gene, and the cause of the rest is unknown. This sample holds 110,000 or so clones; around 73% were observed only once. The ten biggest clones cover under 1.5% of the sample. Specimen: PBMCs. Receptors originate from a man younger than 45 in good health and CMV-seronegative.

The J gene is TRBJ2-5, the V gene TRBV5-1; D is perhaps TRBD1 (6 bases). The CDR3 is 14 residues long. Germline V gene data show CDR1 as SGHRS and CDR2 as YFSETQ. Trimming took 2 bases from V and 5 from J, leaving 13 bases between them. Here the CDR3 DNA reads TGCGCCAGCAGCTTACAGGGAACCGGGGAGACCCAGTACTTC. Amino acids: CASSLQGTGETQYF.

This sequence joins TRBV7-9 and TRBJ1-4, with TRBD1 as a possible D gene (6 bases). The CDR3 runs to 14 residues. V lost 2 bases to trimming and J lost 8 bases, with 12 bases between them. Germline V CDR1 and CDR2: SEHNR, FQNEAQ (reference sequence). The CDR3 DNA sequence: TGTGCCAGCAGCTTAAACAGGGCCGACGAAAAACTGTTTTTT. It yields the protein CASSLNRADEKLFF.

The chain couples TRBV2 to TRBJ2-7, with TRBD2 matching 14 bases. The CDR3 covers 18 residues. The ends lost 4 bases at V and 7 bases at J; junction bases unmatched: 15. Germline V gene data show CDR1 as SNHLY and CDR2 as FYNNEI. CDR3 nucleotides: TGTGCCAGCAGTGTCCCGACCTCCGGGACTAGCGGGAGAGTTGAGCAGTACTTC. Amino acids: CASSVPTSGTSGRVEQYF.

J is TRBJ1-6 and V is TRBV5-1; D gene uncertain. CDR3 size: 14 residues. The V gene lost 0 bases and the J gene lost 7 bases, with 8 bases spanning the gap. The germline CDR1 and CDR2 sequences are SGHRS and YFSETQ. This CDR3 is CASSLVEKNSPLHF. The DNA of the CDR3 is TGCGCCAGCAGCTTGGTGGAGAAAAATTCACCCCTCCACTTT. Full variable domain (rest looked up from reference TRBV5-1 and TRBJ1-6): KAGVTQTPRYLIKTRGQQVTLSCSPISGHRSVSWYQQTPGQGLQFLFEYFSETQRNKGNFPGRFSGRQFSNSRSEMNVSTLELGDSALYLCASSLVEKNSPLHFGNGTRLTVT.

The V and J genes are TRBV6-5 and TRBJ1-1, with a tentative D call TRBD1 (6 bases). This CDR3 is 13 amino acids long. Trimming left V 4 bases short and J 1 base short, with 7 bases between. From germline, CDR1 is MNHEY and CDR2 SVGAGI. CDR3 nucleotide sequence: TGTGCCAGCAGTTCCAGGGGGAACACTGAAGCTTTCTTT. This codes for CASSSRGNTEAFF.

The rearrangement links TRBV4-3 to TRBJ2-7; 10 bases align to TRBD2. Germline CDR1 and CDR2: LGHNA and YSLEER. CDR3 size: 17 residues. V shed 6 bases and J 1 base; nucleotides not matched to a gene: 12. CDR3 region: CASSFGLAEGESYEQYF. The CDR3 DNA follows: TGCGCCAGCAGTTTTGGACTAGCGGAGGGGGAATCCTACGAGCAGTACTTC.

The rearrangement uses TRBV6-1 and TRBJ2-7, with D possibly TRBD1 on 6 matching bases. Germline-derived CDR1 and CDR2 are MNHNS and SASEGT. The CDR3 has 16 residues. V lost 2 bases to trimming and J lost 1 base, with 15 bases between them. The CDR3 protein is CASSEQPGQISYEQYF. CDR3 nucleotides: TGTGCCAGCAGTGAACAACCGGGACAAATATCCTACGAGCAGTACTTC.

Here the CDR3 reads CASSQGTSGRYEQYF. The CDR3 bases are TGCGCCAGCAGCCAGGGGACTAGCGGGAGATACGAGCAGTACTTC. The V and J genes are TRBV4-3 and TRBJ2-7; 14 positions agree with TRBD2. Germline CDR1 and CDR2: LGHNA and YSLEER. This CDR3 has 15 residues. V trimming: 3 bases; J trimming: 4 bases; junction bases outside the gene matches: 2.

This chain connects TRBV2 to TRBJ2-7, with a possible D match to TRBD1 (6 bases). The CDR3 totals 12 residues. Germline V gene lookup returns CDR1 SNHLY and CDR2 FYNNEI. V shed 3 bases and J shed 6 bases, with 9 bases lying between them. The CDR3 here is CASSDRGREQYF. The CDR3 nucleotides read TGTGCCAGCAGTGACAGGGGTCGCGAGCAGTACTTC. The complete variable domain, with remaining parts taken from reference TRBV2 and TRBJ2-7, reads EPEVTQTPSHQVTQMGQEVILRCVPISNHLYFYWYRQILGQKVEFLVSFYNNEISEKSEIFDDQFSVERPDGSNFTLKIRSTKLEDSAMYFCASSDRGREQYFGPGTRLTVT.

This chain joins TRBV29-1 and TRBJ2-3; TRBD2 matches 10 bases. Germline lookup yields CDR1 SQVTM and CDR2 ANQGSEA. The CDR3 length is 18 residues. The V and J ends lost 4 bases and 1 base, in that order; junction bases with no gene match: 14. This CDR3 is CSVVPAGGPGSGTDTQYF. The CDR3 DNA follows: TGCAGCGTTGTCCCAGCGGGAGGGCCGGGCTCTGGCACAGATACGCAGTATTTT.

This clone was observed a handful of times. The V and J genes are TRBV6-5 and TRBJ2-1; the D gene is possibly TRBD1 (6 bases). The CDR3 covers 12 residues. Between the trimmed V and J ends, which lost 4 bases and 7 bases, there was a span of 8 bases. Germline CDR1 is MNHEY and CDR2 is SVGAGI. CDR3 loop: CASSSGQNEQFF. CDR3 bases: TGTGCCAGCAGTTCAGGACAGAATGAGCAGTTCTTC.

The V call is TRBV5-4, the J call TRBJ1-2; D is undetermined. This CDR3 is 16 amino acids long. CDR1 is SGHNT and CDR2 is YYREEE in the germline V gene (reference sequence). V was clipped by 3 bases and J by 8 bases, with 23 bases between them. CDR3 coding DNA: TGTGCCAGCAGCTCTCTCAGCGGCGGGTCTGGCGGGGGCTACACCTTC. This codes for CASSSLSGGSGGGYTF.

This chain connects TRBV6-6 to TRBJ1-2; TRBD1 is a possible D gene (5 bases). The CDR3 loop spans 12 amino acids. Trimming took off 5 bases at V and 7 bases at J, with 11 bases between the two ends. Germline V lookup: CDR1 MNHNY, CDR2 SVGAGI (reference sequence). This chain's CDR3 is CASSEPQGGYTF. In DNA form, the CDR3 reads TGTGCCAGCAGTGAGCCCCAGGGTGGCTACACCTTC.

The V and J genes are TRBV4-1 and TRBJ1-2, with 12 bases that match TRBD1. The germline gives CDR1 MGHRA, CDR2 YSYEKL. This CDR3 is 21 amino acids long. Trimming removed 2 bases from V and 5 bases from J; junction bases left unmatched: 21. Here the CDR3 reads CASSQTRDRGRDPVTVYGYTF. CDR3 nucleotides: TGCGCCAGCAGCCAAACCCGGGACAGGGGGCGCGATCCCGTAACCGTTTATGGCTACACCTTC.

The V gene is TRBV18, the J gene TRBJ2-7; D is possibly TRBD1 (5 bases). The germline V gene encodes CDR1 KGHSH and CDR2 LQKENI. This CDR3 is 14 amino acids long. V gave up 1 base and J gave up 0 bases, with 7 bases separating them. The CDR3 sequence: CASSPRTSSYEQYF. The CDR3 DNA is TGTGCCAGCTCACCACGGACATCCTCCTACGAGCAGTACTTC.

This chain uses TRBV9 with TRBJ1-1, with 8 bases matching TRBD1. V lost 0 bases and J lost 10; bases outside the gene matches: 8. CDR3 length equals 14 residues. From germline, CDR1 is SGDLS and CDR2 YYNGEE. The CDR3 reads CASSVERTGPTAFF. The CDR3 region has the DNA TGTGCCAGCAGCGTAGAGAGGACAGGGCCCACAGCTTTCTTT.

This clone was counted a single time. The CDR3 region is CASSQEYEREASGGEEQYF. CDR3 sequence (DNA): TGCGCCAGCAGCCAAGAATATGAGCGTGAAGCTAGCGGGGGAGAAGAGCAGTACTTC. The V call is TRBV4-1, the J call TRBJ2-7; 10 positions match TRBD2. The CDR3 has 19 residues. Germline-derived CDR1 and CDR2 are MGHRA and YSYEKL. V lost 0 bases to trimming and J lost 7 bases; unmatched junction nucleotides: 18.

The chain uses TRBV12-5 and TRBJ2-3; no definite D call. The V gene's germline CDR1 is LGHNT and CDR2 FRNRAP. V lost 2 bases and J 0 bases, leaving 9 bases between the germline ends. The CDR3 loop spans 15 amino acids. CDR3 residues: CASGLLSTSTDTQYF. The CDR3 nucleotides read TGTGCTAGTGGTTTGCTATCGACTAGCACAGATACGCAGTATTTT.

The gene calls are TRBV4-3 and TRBJ2-3; 8 nucleotides align to TRBD2. V was clipped by 0 bases and J by 3 bases; unmatched bases: 5. The CDR3 runs to 16 residues. CDR1 LGHNA and CDR2 YSLEER come from the germline V gene. As DNA, the CDR3 is TGCGCCAGCAGCCAAGATCGCGGCGGGAGGACAGATACGCAGTATTTT. Encoded protein: CASSQDRGGRTDTQYF.

The chain links TRBV12-5 to TRBJ2-5; D is ambiguous. Trimming removed 4 bases from V and 5 bases from J, with 5 bases in between. This CDR3 spans 11 amino acids. Germline values: CDR1 LGHNT, CDR2 FRNRAP. CDR3 sequence reads: CASGSTETQYF. In DNA, the CDR3 is TGTGCTAGTGGTTCTACGGAGACCCAGTACTTC. Full variable domain (remainder filled in from reference TRBV12-5 and TRBJ2-5): DARVTQTPRHKVTEMGQEVTMRCQPILGHNTVFWYRQTMMQGLELLAYFRNRAPLDDSGMPKDRFSAEMPDATLATLKIQPSEPRDSAVYFCASGSTETQYFGPGTRLLVL.

In its sample, this clone was seen once. V gene TRBV4-1 combines with J gene TRBJ2-5, with 7 bases identical to TRBD1. The ends lost 2 bases at V and 4 bases at J; junction bases unmatched: 4. Germline V gives CDR1 MGHRA, CDR2 YSYEKL. The CDR3 extends over 14 amino acids. The CDR3 protein is CASSQPGQRETQYF. The DNA for the CDR3 is TGCGCCAGCAGCCAACCGGGACAGAGAGAGACCCAGTACTTC.

This clone has a handful of counts. This rearrangement joins TRBV11-3 to TRBJ2-5, with TRBD2 identical over 8 bases. V lost 4 bases to trimming and J lost 5 bases; unmatched junction nucleotides: 9. In germline, CDR1 is SGHNT, CDR2 YENEEA. The CDR3 is 15 amino acids. The CDR3 DNA is TGTGCCAGCAGCTCTCAAGCGGGGGAGGTCGAGACCCAGTACTTC. Its protein product is CASSSQAGEVETQYF.

DNA for the CDR3: TGTGCCAGCAAGAGGACAGGAGAACTTTCGGAGCAGTACTTC. Amino acid sequence: CASKRTGELSEQYF. The chain links TRBV2 to TRBJ2-7; 7 bases align to TRBD1. Per the germline V gene, CDR1 is SNHLY and CDR2 is FYNNEI. The CDR3 spans 14 residues. V lost 7 bases, J lost 7 bases, and 13 bases stayed unmatched. The entire variable domain, with the rest obtained from reference TRBV2 and TRBJ2-7, is as follows: EPEVTQTPSHQVTQMGQEVILRCVPISNHLYFYWYRQILGQKVEFLVSFYNNEISEKSEIFDDQFSVERPDGSNFTLKIRSTKLEDSAMYFCASKRTGELSEQYFGPGTRLTVT.

In its sample, this clone was seen once. V is TRBV5-1 and J is TRBJ2-1; the D gene is possibly TRBD2 (5 bases). Trimming left V 0 bases short and J 8 bases short, with 9 bases between. Germline CDR1 reads SGHRS; CDR2 reads YFSETQ. This CDR3 comprises 13 residues. The CDR3 region has the DNA TGCGCCAGCAGCTTGGACCTAGCCCATGAGCAGTTCTTC. As protein: CASSLDLAHEQFF.

The CDR3 protein is CATSRDRNRGRVNTEAFF. The CDR3 nucleotides read TGTGCCACCAGCAGAGATAGGAACAGGGGGCGCGTGAACACTGAAGCTTTCTTT. The J gene is TRBJ1-1, the V gene TRBV15; 9 bases line up with TRBD1. Germline lookup yields CDR1 LNHNV and CDR2 YYDKDF (reference sequence). CDR3 size: 18 residues. The V gene end was trimmed by 0 bases and the J gene end by 0 bases; junction bases not matched to a gene: 8.

The J gene is TRBJ1-5, the V gene TRBV4-1; no clear D gene. The CDR3 runs 14 residues. V lost 0 bases and J lost 5, with 8 bases in between. Germline CDR1 reads MGHRA; CDR2 reads YSYEKL. This CDR3 is CASSQDIRDQPQHF. In DNA, the CDR3 is TGCGCCAGCAGCCAAGATATTCGGGATCAGCCCCAGCATTTT.